This entry is about one T cell receptor beta chain. The data were obtained in a study of T cell clonotyping in hematopoietic cell transplantation. The CDR3 contains 11 residues. Germline V CDR1 and CDR2: DFQATT, SNEGSKA (reference sequence). Trimming left V 4 bases short and J 7 bases short, with 8 bases between. Only in-frame clones appear in the TCRdb table, and some are missing; sequencing was by immunoSEQ multiplex PCR. The profile shows some 26,000 clones, roughly 84% of them singletons. Time point reported: recipient sample about 28 days before transplant, after cytoreduction. J is TRBJ2-1 and V is TRBV20-1; D unclear. This receptor was obtained from a man aged 40-49 years with acute myeloid leukemia. Some clones in this sample may be carry-over from other donors' samples. Source: peripheral blood mononuclear cells, taken before stem cell transplant. DNA for the CDR3: TGCAGTGCTAAGGCGGAAAATGAGCAGTTCTTC. Protein product: CSAKAENEQFF.